The T cell receptor (beta chain) under discussion was sequenced for a study of PD-1 blockade in classical Hodgkin lymphoma. Study-level results: Possibly reflecting disease activity or prior therapy, repertoire differences have causes that remain undefined. Newly diagnosed patients and complete responders had comparable diversity at baseline. The study found that TCR diversity rose significantly by C4D1 in CD4+ but not CD8+ cells.

Clones were sequenced by immunoSEQ multiplex PCR, and TCRdb holds only the in-frame ones, with some missing. The top ten clones hold approximately 9.1% of a sample with 40,000 or so clones, about 87% of them seen once. Each of the patients experienced relapse following autologous stem cell transplantation, and their brentuximab vedotin exposure differed. Best outcomes ranged across complete response, partial response and progressive disease. The germline gives CDR1 LNHDA, CDR2 SQIVND (reference sequence). The CDR3 runs to 14 residues. Trimming took off 6 bases at V and 3 bases at J, with 11 bases between the two ends. In regard to this clone: As yet, its antigen is unknown.

The clonotype comes from a human donor with classical Hodgkin lymphoma. This specimen consisted of peripheral blood mononuclear cells (PBMCs), obtained at baseline. The gene calls are TRBV19 and TRBJ1-4; D uncertain. CDR3 region: CASRDQASNEKLFF. The CDR3 DNA reads as TGTGCCAGTAGGGATCAGGCCTCTAATGAAAAACTGTTTTTT.